This T cell receptor beta chain was retrieved from a study of T cells after posttransplantation cyclophosphamide (dated by TCRdb to between 2015 and 2016). Looking at the study overall: T cell repertoire reconstitution was tracked by TRB sequencing after myeloablative bone marrow transplantation in which posttransplantation cyclophosphamide was used as GVHD prophylaxis. Antigen receptor sequencing covered samples from 30 to 40 PTCy-treated patients and around 16 of their related bone marrow donors. TRB sequencing was performed on blood from all 30 or so PTCy patients with 1-year posttransplant specimens. Public TRB sequences were searched against a database of over 3,500 sequences associated with responses to pathogens, tumor antigens, self-antigens and alloantigens. Because TRA and TRB clonality were tightly correlated in several samples, subsequent TCR analyses were focused on TRB only. In 3 patients, up to roughly 3 additional blood samples taken between 2 and 5.2 years after transplant also underwent TRB sequencing, as did pretransplant blood from 4 patients. The investigation overall reported the following: Across more than 40 patients, TRB clonality was highly associated with recipient CMV seropositivity and CMV reactivation, and diversity in PTCy patients was similar to diversity in CNI/methotrexate controls. The TRB repertoires of T cells infiltrating skin or GI tract showed only limited overlap with the TRB repertoires of T cells in blood. At 1-2 months, donor-recipient similarity was low but rose over the first year, and the later blood repertoires were often dominated by donor CD8+ memory clones.

Genomic DNA was the input for TRB sequencing, which was run either with the immunoSEQ assay at survey resolution or with the hsTCRB kit. The study's own analysis went as follows. The immunoSEQ software was used for initial read processing, and the LymphoSeq R package was used for repertoire analyses. For each TRB dataset, clonality was calculated as 1 minus normalized Shannon entropy, and the Gini coefficient was computed as well. To infer phenotypes in unsorted samples, TRB sequences from sorted subsets of the recipient or donor were mapped onto the unsorted samples of the same recipient. TCRdb stores this immuneACCESS table with in-frame sequences only. Part of the clones is absent; in the studies checked, under half of the shortfall reflects unresolved V genes, and no reason is known for the rest. The V and J calls and clone size are taken from that table; D and trimming were inferred from the DNA. For this sample, tens of thousands of clones appear and none is a singleton. 6.7% of the sample comes from the top ten.

From the cysteine up to the phenylalanine, the CDR3 has a length of 13 residues. The DNA shown is the 39-base CDR3, in frame from base 1. CDR1 and CDR2, per the germline V gene, are SGDLS and YYNGEE. Trimming removed 0 bases from V and 14 bases from J; the gene matches leave 5 bases unexplained. This clone was detected ten times or more. Its antigen is not yet known. Base quality data are lacking; no much larger clone is found one base away. Related bone marrow donors provided peripheral blood samples on the day of marrow donation. Mononuclear cells from peripheral blood and bone marrow were separated by Ficoll-Hypaque density centrifugation and then cryopreserved.

What was sequenced was PBMCs. The sequence links TRBV9 to TRBJ2-1; TRBD2 matches 10 bases in the middle. The receptor was isolated from a woman in her fifties or sixties in good health and a related stem cell transplant donor. The CDR3 reads CASSVDPAGGEFF. The sequence in DNA is TGTGCCAGCAGCGTAGACCCAGCGGGAGGGGAGTTCTTC.